This T cell receptor (beta chain) is from a study of blood T cell repertoires in COVID-19. Whole-study context: Both acute and convalescent COVID-19 samples were obtained from the United States, Italy and Spain.

The germline V gene has CDR1 SQVTM and CDR2 ANQGSEA. Trimming stripped 6 bases from V and 5 bases from J, with 7 bases between. The length of the CDR3 is 10 residues. Participants had their cohort set by participant-reported clinical history. Original handling: Counts of nucleated cells, estimated from reference gene primer amplification, were obtained. Sequencing was performed with immunoSEQ multiplex PCR; in TCRdb, only in-frame clones are kept and a portion is missing. V, J and clone size are those of that table, while D and trimming were read from the DNA. This table holds approximately 350,000 clones, about 90% found once.

The clonotype originates from a woman aged 25 to 39 who had recovered from COVID-19. The source material was PBMCs or T cells enriched from blood (not recorded which). This chain joins TRBV29-1 and TRBJ1-1; possible D gene TRBD1, 5 bases. The CDR3 DNA is TGCAGCGTCCGACAGACTGAAGCTTTCTTT. This sequence encodes CSVRQTEAFF.